This TCR beta chain was documented in a study of T cells after yellow fever vaccination. Study findings and constraints: The presence of abundant clonotypes contaminating from the bulk population was possible in FACS-sorted repertoires. Boosting was followed by the reappearance of most primary-vaccination clones (just under 97% CD4, 70% to 90% CD8).

Notes on this clonotype: Its antigen is currently unknown.

TCRdb independently ran MiXCR on the 5' RACE reads; one entry per CDR3 protein. The table includes about 350,000 distinct CDR3 sequences, roughly 7.5% detected once. This CDR3 region has 16 residues. The germline gives CDR1 LGHNA, CDR2 YNFKEQ. V gave up 0 bases and J gave up 1 base, with 10 bases separating them. This sequence joins TRBV4-2 and TRBJ1-5; D not certain. This sequence was found in a man aged 18 to 30 who received the YFV17D yellow fever vaccine. The sequencing used PBMCs, collected roughly 45 days after the first yellow fever vaccination. CDR3 sequence (DNA): TGTGCCAGCAGCCAAGAGGTTTCGGGGAGCAATCAGCCCCAGCATTTT. Translating gives CASSQEVSGSNQPQHF.